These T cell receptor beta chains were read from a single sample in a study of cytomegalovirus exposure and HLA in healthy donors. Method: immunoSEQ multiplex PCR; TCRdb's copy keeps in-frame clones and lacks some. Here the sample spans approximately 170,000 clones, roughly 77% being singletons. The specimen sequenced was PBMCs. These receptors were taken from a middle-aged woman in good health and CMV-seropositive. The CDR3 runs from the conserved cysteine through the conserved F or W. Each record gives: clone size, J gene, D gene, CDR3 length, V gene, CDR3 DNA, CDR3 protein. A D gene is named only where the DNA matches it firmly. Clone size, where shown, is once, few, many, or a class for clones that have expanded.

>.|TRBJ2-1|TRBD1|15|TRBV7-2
TGTGCCAGCAGCTTAGCCGTACAGGGGGTCAATGAGCAGTTCTTC
CASSLAVQGVNEQFF
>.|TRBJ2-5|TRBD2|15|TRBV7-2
TGTGCCAGCAGCCCGGGGACTAGCCCTGGAGAGACCCAGTACTTC
CASSPGTSPGETQYF
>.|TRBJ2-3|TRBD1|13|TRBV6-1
TGTGCCAGCAGGACAGGGTGGACAGATACGCAGTATTTT
CASRTGWTDTQYF
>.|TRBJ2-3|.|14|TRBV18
TGTGCCAGCTCACCACCGACTGGGACAGATACGCAGTATTTT
CASSPPTGTDTQYF
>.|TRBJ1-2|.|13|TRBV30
TGTGCCTGGAGAGCCGAGGCCTTCTATGGCTACACCTTC
CAWRAEAFYGYTF
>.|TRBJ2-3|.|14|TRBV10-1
TGCGCCAGCAGGGGGGAGGCCTACACAGATACGCAGTATTTT
CASRGEAYTDTQYF
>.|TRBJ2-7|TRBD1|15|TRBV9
TGTGCCAGCAGCGCAGCCGGGACAGGGAGGAACGAGCAGTACTTC
CASSAAGTGRNEQYF
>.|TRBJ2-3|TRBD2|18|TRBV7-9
TGTGCCAGCAGCTTGGGACTCGGAAAAGCGGGAGGGCGGGATACGCAGTATTTT
CASSLGLGKAGGRDTQYF
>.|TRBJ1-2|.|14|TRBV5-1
TGCGCCAGCAGGTTGGGGCAGACTAACTATGGCTACACCTTC
CASRLGQTNYGYTF
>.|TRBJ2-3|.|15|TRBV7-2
TGTGCCAGCAGCTCCTCGCTGGGTGCAGGAGATACGCAGTATTTT
CASSSSLGAGDTQYF
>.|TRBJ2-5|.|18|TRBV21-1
TGTGCCAGCAGCACCCACGGAAGGGGGGGACGCATCCAAGAGACCCAGTACTTC
CASSTHGRGGRIQETQYF
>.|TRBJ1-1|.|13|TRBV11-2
TGTGCCAGCAGCCCCTGGACAGTCAGTGAAGCTTTCTTT
CASSPWTVSEAFF
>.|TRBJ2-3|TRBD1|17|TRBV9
TGTGCCAGCAGCGACCAACCGGGACAGGGTGTAACAGATACGCAGTATTTT
CASSDQPGQGVTDTQYF
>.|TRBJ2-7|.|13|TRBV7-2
TGTGCCAGCAGCTTAGCGGGGGGATACGAGCAGTACTTC
CASSLAGGYEQYF
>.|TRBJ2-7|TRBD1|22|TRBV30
TGTGCCTGGAGTGCAGGGGAGACAGGGGACAAATGGACGCAATCGCGAAACGGCGAGCAGTACTTC
CAWSAGETGDKWTQSRNGEQYF
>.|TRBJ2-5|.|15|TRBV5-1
TGCGCCAGCAGCTTGGAAGGCGTCCGGGGAGAGACCCAGTACTTC
CASSLEGVRGETQYF
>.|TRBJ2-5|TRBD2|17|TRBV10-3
TGTGCCATCAGTCTACCCTCAGCGGGAGGAAGGCAAGAGACCCAGTACTTC
CAISLPSAGGRQETQYF
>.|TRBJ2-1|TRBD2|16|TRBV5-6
TGTGCCAGCAGCTCCAGGGCTAGCGGGGTACACAATGAGCAGTTCTTC
CASSSRASGVHNEQFF
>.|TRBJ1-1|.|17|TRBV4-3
TGCGCCAGCAGCCAAGGAAGGGGCATCAAAAAGAACACTGAAGCTTTCTTT
CASSQGRGIKKNTEAFF
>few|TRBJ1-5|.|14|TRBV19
TGTGCCAGTAGTACCGACAGCCTCAATCAGCCCCAGCATTTT
CASSTDSLNQPQHF
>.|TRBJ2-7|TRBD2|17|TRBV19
TGTGCCAGTAGTATAGGACTAGCGGGAGGCCCCCTGGGCGAGCAGTACTTC
CASSIGLAGGPLGEQYF
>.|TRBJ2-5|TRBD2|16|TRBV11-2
TGTGCCAGCAGCTCGTTAGCGGGGGGACCCGGGCGGACCCAGTACTTC
CASSSLAGGPGRTQYF
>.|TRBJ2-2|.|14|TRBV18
TGTGCCAGCTCACCGAGGGAAATGACCGGGGAGCTGTTTTTT
CASSPREMTGELFF
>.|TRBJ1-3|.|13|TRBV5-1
TGCGCCAGCAGCTACGGAGGTGGAAACACCATATATTTT
CASSYGGGNTIYF